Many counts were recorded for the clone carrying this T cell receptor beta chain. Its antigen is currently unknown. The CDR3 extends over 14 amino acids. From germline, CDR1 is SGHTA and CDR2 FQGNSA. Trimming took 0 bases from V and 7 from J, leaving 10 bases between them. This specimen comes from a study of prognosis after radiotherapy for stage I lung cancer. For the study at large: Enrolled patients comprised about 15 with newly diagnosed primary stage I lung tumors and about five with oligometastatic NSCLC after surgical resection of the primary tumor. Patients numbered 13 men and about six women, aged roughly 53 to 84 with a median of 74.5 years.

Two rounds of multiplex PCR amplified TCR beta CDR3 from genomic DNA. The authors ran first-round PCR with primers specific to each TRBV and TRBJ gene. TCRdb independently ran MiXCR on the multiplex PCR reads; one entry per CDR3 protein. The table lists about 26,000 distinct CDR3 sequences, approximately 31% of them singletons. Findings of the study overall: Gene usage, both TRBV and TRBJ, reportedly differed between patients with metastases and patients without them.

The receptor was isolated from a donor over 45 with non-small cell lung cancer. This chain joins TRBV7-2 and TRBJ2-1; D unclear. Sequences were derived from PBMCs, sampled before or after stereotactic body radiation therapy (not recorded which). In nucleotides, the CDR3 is TGTGCCAGCAGCTTAGCGCACGGAGTTAATGAGCAGTTCTTC. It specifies CASSLAHGVNEQFF.